The 28 T cell receptor beta chains listed next were all sequenced from one sample in a study of regulatory T cells in long-lasting Graves disease. According to the study, TCR beta libraries were built with iRepertoire HTBI primers and CDR3-region Arm-PCR. One entry per CDR3 protein results from TCRdb running MiXCR on the multiplex PCR reads. Here the sample spans 450,000 to 650,000 distinct CDR3 sequences, around 16% being singletons. Specified time point: newly diagnosed GD, antithyroid drugs for less than 3 months. Following extraction of RNA from PBMCs, that RNA was used to make the TCR library. The same data also contributed to another study, on T cells in Graves' hyperthyroidism and ophthalmopathy.

Sequences were derived from peripheral blood mononuclear cells (PBMCs), sampled at new diagnosis, from a patient treated with antithyroid drugs. Receptor source: a woman aged 40 to 65 with Graves disease.

Many counts were recorded for this clonotype. V usage is TRBV3-1 and J usage is TRBJ1-2; 7 nucleotides agree with TRBD1. Germline V gene sequence: CDR1 LGHDT, CDR2 YNNKEL (reference sequence). The CDR3 contains 16 residues. Trimming cost V 2 bases and J 3 bases; bases outside gene matches: 9. CDR3 protein: CASSQSWQGEDYGYTF. CDR3 nucleotides: TGTGCCAGCAGCCAATCCTGGCAGGGGGAGGACTATGGCTACACCTTC.

A few counts support this clonotype. The J gene is TRBJ2-1, the V gene TRBV9, with D maybe TRBD2 (6 bases). Germline CDR1 is SGDLS and CDR2 is YYNGEE. The CDR3 totals 15 residues. V gave up 3 bases and J gave up 1 base, with 11 bases separating them. CDR3 sequence reads: CASSDRDSSYNEQFF. In nucleotides, the CDR3 is TGTGCCAGCAGCGACCGGGACTCGTCCTACAATGAGCAGTTCTTC.

This clonotype has ten or more counts. V usage is TRBV6-1 and J usage is TRBJ2-1; TRBD1 aligns across 7 bases. The germline V gene encodes CDR1 MNHNS and CDR2 SASEGT. The trim removed 7 bases at V and 4 bases at J, leaving 7 bases unmatched. The CDR3 has 14 residues. The CDR3 DNA reads as TGTGCCAGCATCCCTGGGGACAGTTACAATGAGCAGTTCTTC. Translation gives CASIPGDSYNEQFF.

The chain has TRBV6-4 and TRBJ1-1; D might be TRBD1 (5 bases). Germline CDR1 MRHNA, CDR2 SNTAGT. CDR3 length: 16 residues. V lost 4 bases to trimming and J lost 0 bases, with 15 bases between them. DNA of the CDR3: TGTGCCAGCAGTGTGGTGGAGGGGCAAATGAACACTGAAGCTTTCTTT. It encodes CASSVVEGQMNTEAFF.

The table lists this clonotype with many counts. The V gene is TRBV7-9, the J gene TRBJ1-1; D is unresolved. This CDR3 contains 14 residues. V lost 3 bases and J 5 bases, leaving 13 bases between the germline ends. Germline CDR1 reads SEHNR; CDR2 reads FQNEAQ (reference sequence). CDR3: CASSFEGGMTEAFF. The CDR3, as DNA: TGTGCCAGCAGCTTCGAGGGAGGGATGACTGAAGCTTTCTTT.

This clonotype was observed many times. The chain is built from TRBV3-1 and TRBJ2-7; 7 bases match TRBD1. Germline CDR1 LGHDT, CDR2 YNNKEL (reference sequence). This CDR3 has 15 residues. J lost 7 bases, V lost 4 bases, and 13 bases had no gene match. The CDR3 DNA reads as TGTGCCAGCAGCCTCCATAGCGAGGGGGCGCGGGAGCAGTACTTC. Translation: CASSLHSEGAREQYF.

This clonotype was detected many times. This chain uses TRBV3-1 with TRBJ2-5; 8 bases match TRBD1. The trim removed 4 bases at V and 4 bases at J, leaving 5 bases unmatched. This CDR3 region has 14 residues. Germline loops: CDR1 LGHDT, CDR2 YNNKEL (reference sequence). CDR3 bases: TGTGCCAGCAGCCCGAGGACAGGGTTAGAGACCCAGTACTTC. Amino acids: CASSPRTGLETQYF.

Many counts were recorded for this clonotype. V usage is TRBV2 and J usage is TRBJ1-5, with D unclear. The CDR3 extends over 12 amino acids. V shed 3 bases and J shed 11 bases, with 11 bases lying between them. Germline V gene sequence: CDR1 SNHLY, CDR2 FYNNEI. CDR3 in DNA: TGTGCCAGCAGTGAGTTGAGGGTTGCCCAGCATTTT. It is translated as CASSELRVAQHF. Full variable domain (remainder filled in from reference TRBV2 and TRBJ1-5): EPEVTQTPSHQVTQMGQEVILRCVPISNHLYFYWYRQILGQKVEFLVSFYNNEISEKSEIFDDQFSVERPDGSNFTLKIRSTKLEDSAMYFCASSELRVAQHFGDGTRLSIL.

Notes on this clonotype: This may be a read error, as it is one base from a much larger clone. The conserved phenylalanine or tryptophan normally closing the CDR3 is absent here, so this likely arose from a read error. The chain links TRBV7-2 to TRBJ2-7; D tentatively reads TRBD1 or TRBD2 (5 bases each). V dropped 4 bases and J dropped 8 bases, with 21 bases sitting between them. The germline gives CDR1 SGHTA, CDR2 FQGNSA. CDR3 length equals 15 residues. The CDR3 sequence: CASSWTRDPRIQQYS. CDR3 DNA: TGTGCCAGCAGCTGGACCCGGGACCCTCGTATCCAGCAGTACTCC.

This clonotype was recorded many times. The chain employs TRBV3-1 and TRBJ2-2; possibly TRBD1 or TRBD2 for D (6 bases each). The CDR3 spans 12 residues. Germline V gene sequence: CDR1 LGHDT, CDR2 YNNKEL (reference sequence). Trimming cost V 5 bases and J 7 bases, with 8 bases left between them. The CDR3 DNA follows: TGTGCCAGCAGCAGGGGGGTCGGGGAGCTGTTTTTT. This encodes CASSRGVGELFF.

This clonotype was seen once. A single base separates this from a much larger clone, so it may be a read error. The chain links TRBV2 to TRBJ1-2; D uncertain. There are 13 residues in the CDR3. V dropped 8 bases and J dropped 7 bases, with 17 bases sitting between them. CDR1 and CDR2 from the germline V gene are SNHLY and FYNNEI. CDR3 residues: CASGYTQLSGYTF. CDR3 bases: TGTGCCAGCGGCTATACACAGCTTTCTGGCTACACCTTC.

In this sample, this clonotype turned up a few times. The rearrangement joins TRBV11-2 to TRBJ1-2; no firm D call. Germline V gene sequence: CDR1 SGHAT, CDR2 FQNNGV. The CDR3 loop spans 13 amino acids. Trimming stripped 5 bases from V and 3 bases from J, with 10 bases between. In DNA, the CDR3 is TGTGCCAGCAGCGGTGGGGAAGACTATGGCTACACCTTC. Protein sequence: CASSGGEDYGYTF.

This clonotype came up a few times. This chain uses TRBV4-1 with TRBJ1-1; D possibly corresponds to TRBD1 (6 bases). The germline V and J ends were trimmed by 1 base and 8 bases, with 14 bases remaining between them. Germline CDR1 and CDR2: MGHRA and YSYEKL. CDR3 length equals 14 residues. CDR3 sequence: CASSQVPEGGEAFF. CDR3 in DNA: TGCGCCAGCAGCCAAGTACCAGAGGGGGGCGAAGCTTTCTTT.

This clonotype showed up just a few times. The rearrangement joins TRBV6-4 to TRBJ2-1, with a possible D match to TRBD1 (6 bases). The CDR3 loop spans 15 amino acids. The V gene lost 2 bases and the J gene lost 9 bases, with 17 bases spanning the gap. The germline gives CDR1 MRHNA, CDR2 SNTAGT. CDR3 sequence (DNA): TGTGCCAGCAGTGACCAGGACAGACCTCCGTCTGAGCAGTTCTTC. It specifies CASSDQDRPPSEQFF.

The chain employs TRBV5-1 and TRBJ1-3; D is uncertain. Per the germline V gene, CDR1 is SGHRS and CDR2 is YFSETQ. This CDR3 contains 20 residues. V lost 5 bases and J lost 3, with 30 bases in between. Here the CDR3 DNA reads TGCGCCAGCAGACTTAAGAATAGCGGAGGCGCCTCAACGGGTGGAAACACCATATATTTT. Translating it yields CASRLKNSGGASTGGNTIYF.

Worth noting for this clonotype: A much larger clone is a single base away; this may be a read error. The gene calls are TRBV6-2 or TRBV6-3 and TRBJ1-4, with D unresolved. The CDR3 covers 14 residues. CDR1 MNHEY and CDR2 SVGEGT come from the germline V gene. The CDR3 region has the DNA TGTGCCGGCAGTTACCCGCAGGTCAATGAAAAACTGTTTTTT. Protein: CAGSYPQVNEKLFF.

Notes on this clonotype: This could be a read error, since a much larger clone is one nucleotide away. The CDR3 DNA is TGTGCCAGCAGCTTAGCGCCTGACACGAGGACTGAATCTTTCTTT. This codes for CASSLAPDTRTESFF. The chain is built from TRBV7-8 and TRBJ1-1; unclear D gene. Germline CDR1 SGHVS, CDR2 FQNEAQ. This CDR3 comprises 15 residues.

This clonotype was detected a few times. Mismatch with germline at one junction end may stem from a read error. The chain is built from TRBV10-3 and TRBJ2-1; 7 bases match TRBD1. Per germline, CDR1 ENHRY and CDR2 SYGVKD. The CDR3 totals 13 residues. DNA of the CDR3: TGTGCCATCAGTTCGGATTCCGGGACAGAAGTCAACTTC. This codes for CAISSDSGTEVNF.

About this clonotype itself: This may arise from a read error, as a much more abundant clone is one base away. The rearrangement joins TRBV7-8 to TRBJ2-7, with 9 bases matching TRBD1. This CDR3 has 16 residues. The V segment lost 5 bases and the J segment 1 base; nucleotides outside the gene matches: 9. Per germline, CDR1 SGHVS and CDR2 FQNEAQ. The CDR3 region is CASSPAGGTGSYEQYF. The CDR3 DNA is TGTGCCAGCAGCCCAGCTGGCGGGACAGGGTCCTACGAGCAGTACTTC.

This clonotype was seen repeatedly, ten times or more. The chain carries TRBV7-9 and TRBJ2-7, with 9 bases matching TRBD2. Looked up from germline, CDR1 is SEHNR and CDR2 is FQNEAQ (reference sequence). V lost 5 bases and J lost 1; bases outside the gene matches: 27. The CDR3 loop spans 22 amino acids. In nucleotides, the CDR3 is TGTGCCAGCAGCCTAGACATGCTATTAGACAGGGACCTAGCGGGATTTTCCTACGAGCAGTACTTC. Translated: CASSLDMLLDRDLAGFSYEQYF.

This clonotype appeared a few times. The J gene is TRBJ1-2, the V gene TRBV28; no clear D. Trimming left V 2 bases short and J 4 bases short, with 14 bases between. This CDR3 contains 15 residues. Germline V gene lookup returns CDR1 MDHEN and CDR2 SYDVKM. CDR3 coding DNA: TGTGCCAGCAGTTTAACCGAAGGCGGCCGCTATGGCTACACCTTC. Amino acids: CASSLTEGGRYGYTF.

This rearrangement joins TRBV19 to TRBJ1-2; TRBD1 agrees at 10 bases. Trimming cost V 4 bases and J 6 bases; bases outside gene matches: 5. CDR1 LNHDA and CDR2 SQIVND come from the germline V gene (reference sequence). CDR3 length equals 14 residues. The CDR3 spells CASSRGQGTHGYTF. CDR3 DNA sequence: TGTGCCAGTAGTAGGGGACAGGGGACGCATGGCTACACCTTC. Based on the CDR3 plus reference TRBV19 and TRBJ1-2, the full variable domain is DGGITQSPKYLFRKEGQNVTLSCEQNLNHDAMYWYRQDPGQGLRLIYYSQIVNDFQKGDIAEGYSVSREKKESFPLTVTSAQKNPTAFYLCASSRGQGTHGYTFGSGTRLTVV.

The V and J genes are TRBV27 and TRBJ1-2; possible D gene TRBD1, 6 bases. This CDR3 comprises 14 residues. V lost 8 bases to trimming and J lost 4 bases, with 17 bases between them. The germline CDR1 and CDR2 sequences are MNHEY and SMNVEV (reference sequence). CDR3 protein: CASAPGAFGYGYTF. The CDR3 DNA follows: TGTGCCAGCGCTCCAGGGGCCTTTGGCTATGGCTACACCTTC.

The chain employs TRBV12-3 or TRBV12-4 and TRBJ1-6; D remains unclear. The CDR3 runs to 14 residues. Trimming took off 7 bases at V and 4 bases at J, with 11 bases between the two ends. The CDR3 loop is CASKDVLYNSPLHF. For the CDR3, the DNA is TGTGCCAGCAAAGACGTCCTTTATAATTCACCCCTCCACTTT.

V and J are TRBV7-9 and TRBJ2-1, with 7 bases matching TRBD1. Germline assignment: CDR1 SEHNR and CDR2 FQNEAQ (reference sequence). CDR3 length: 13 amino acids. The J segment lost 9 bases and the V segment lost 0 bases, leaving 2 bases of the junction unmatched. The CDR3: CASSLAWDSEQFF. CDR3 DNA: TGTGCCAGCAGCTTAGCGTGGGACAGTGAGCAGTTCTTC.

There are many counts of this clonotype. The chain combines TRBV14 with TRBJ1-6; D unclear. The CDR3 extends over 15 amino acids. V lost 4 bases, J lost 9 bases, and 16 bases lay in between. Germline assignment: CDR1 SGHDN and CDR2 FVKESK. The CDR3 reads CASSPRTPGSSPLHF. DNA for the CDR3: TGTGCCAGCAGCCCGAGGACGCCGGGAAGTTCACCCCTCCACTTT.

J is TRBJ2-2 and V is TRBV29-1, with 9 nucleotides matching TRBD2. J gave up 0 bases and V 4 bases, and 9 bases lay outside the gene matches. The CDR3 has 17 amino acids. Germline lookup yields CDR1 SQVTM and CDR2 ANQGSEA. CDR3 region: CSVGLAGRVPNTGELFF. The CDR3 nucleotides are TGCAGCGTTGGGCTAGCGGGGAGGGTCCCGAACACCGGGGAGCTGTTTTTT.

This chain links TRBV6-5 with TRBJ1-4; TRBD1 matches at 7 bases. Germline values: CDR1 MNHEY, CDR2 SVGAGI. V gave up 6 bases and J gave up 7 bases; unmatched junction bases: 11. The CDR3 has 15 amino acids. CDR3 coding DNA: TGTGCCAGCAGAGATAAGGGGGCGGGGAGTGAAAAACTGTTTTTT. The encoded protein is CASRDKGAGSEKLFF.